This T cell receptor beta chain was identified in a study of blood T cell repertoires in COVID-19. Study-wide context: Collection of acute and convalescent COVID-19 samples took place in the United States, Italy and Spain.

As processed by the authors: Amplifying reference gene primers gave estimates of nucleated cell counts. Profiled with immunoSEQ multiplex PCR; TCRdb holds only in-frame clones, not every one. For V, J and clone size, that table is used; D and trimming come from the DNA. The profile shows roughly 340,000 clones, over 70% of them singletons. Recruited during active infection, patients (from Seattle) were subsequently followed longitudinally. V dropped 0 bases and J dropped 5 bases, with 14 bases sitting between them. Per the germline V gene, CDR1 is LGHNA and CDR2 is YNFKEQ. The CDR3 is 15 amino acids. Source material: peripheral blood. The chain combines TRBV4-2 with TRBJ2-7; D remains ambiguous. This TCR was recovered from a woman in her forties or fifties with COVID-19, enrolled during active disease. The CDR3 DNA reads as TGTGCCAGCAGCCAAGAATTTTATGCCAGTGACGAGCAGTACTTC. It codes for CASSQEFYASDEQYF.